This T cell receptor beta chain was found in a study of blood T cell repertoires in COVID-19. Study-level background: Samples taken during acute and convalescent COVID-19 were collected in the United States, Italy and Spain.

V was trimmed by 0 bases and J by 1 base, leaving 16 bases between them. The germline CDR1 and CDR2 sequences are SGHTS and YDEGEE. This CDR3 is built from 17 residues. As processed by the authors: Reference gene primers were amplified, and this amplification served to estimate nucleated cell counts. Profiling relied on immunoSEQ multiplex PCR, and the TCRdb table lists in-frame clones only, not all of them. For V, J and clone size, that table is used; D and trimming come from the DNA. The sample yields around 180,000 clones, about 87% seen once. The source is a woman in her twenties or thirties with acute or convalescent COVID-19. The sample consisted of peripheral blood. This chain uses TRBV5-8 with TRBJ1-1, with D tentatively TRBD1 (6 bases). The CDR3 DNA reads TGTGCCAGCAGCTTGGACAGGGCGGGGGAGAAGAACACTGAAGCTTTCTTT. Its protein is CASSLDRAGEKNTEAFF. Looking up the rest from reference TRBV5-8 and TRBJ1-1 gives the full variable domain: EAGVTQSPTHLIKTRGQQATLRCSPISGHTSVYWYQQALGLGLQFLLWYDEGEERNRGNFPPRFSGRQFPNYSSELNVNALELEDSALYLCASSLDRAGEKNTEAFFGQGTRLTVV.